The rows below give T cell receptor beta chains drawn from one sample of a study of OX40 agonist ivuxolimab in advanced cancers. The table came from immunoSEQ multiplex PCR; TCRdb's copy has only in-frame clones and leaves some out. The repertoire has approximately 69,000 clones, approximately 91% of them found once; the top ten carry just under 0.3%. This specimen was CD4+ or CD8+ T cells sorted from blood, taken in a trial of the OX40 agonist ivuxolimab. These receptors all stem from an adult with an advanced solid tumor such as melanoma, head and neck, liver or kidney cancer. The conserved cysteine and the conserved F or W are not part of the CDR3 here. Fields, in order: CDR3 protein, clone size, V gene, J gene. Only some rows state a clone size, as once, few, many or a class for expanded clones.

ASRDTRNYGYT,-,TRBV2,TRBJ1-2
SVDSANYGYT,-,TRBV29-1,TRBJ1-2
ASSSEGTTDTQY,-,TRBV13,TRBJ2-3
ASSVPLPGQGALDTQY,-,TRBV19,TRBJ2-3
ASSLGVQPQH,-,TRBV7-8,TRBJ1-5
ASSEAGGVYGYT,-,TRBV2,TRBJ1-2
AITDRGPAYEQY,-,TRBV10-3,TRBJ2-7
ASSKKRAGRNTEAF,-,TRBV21-1,TRBJ1-1
ASSPGRLAGVSNTGELF,-,TRBV5-6,TRBJ2-2
ASSLRGADEQF,-,TRBV5-1,TRBJ2-1
ASSRTGLGELF,-,TRBV5-6,TRBJ2-2
ASSLGSGTLSSYEQY,-,TRBV11-2,TRBJ2-7
ASSRQGGTTGELF,-,TRBV7-2,TRBJ2-2
ASSSNAFGSGANVLT,-,TRBV7-3,TRBJ2-6
ASKSAANTEAF,few,TRBV28,TRBJ1-1
ASSHPRTRSINEQF,-,TRBV5-4,TRBJ2-1
ASSEVLRRNTEAF,-,TRBV6-1,TRBJ1-1
ASSETSGIPGELF,-,TRBV6-4,TRBJ2-2
ASSVSNPSYNEQF,-,TRBV5-1,TRBJ2-1
ASSFQTEAF,-,TRBV7-9,TRBJ1-1
ASSSGTSSTGELF,-,TRBV5-8,TRBJ2-2
ASSLVSTGELF,-,TRBV7-2,TRBJ2-2
ASSLIQGYGYT,once,TRBV19,TRBJ1-2
ASSPPGGSGNTIY,-,TRBV18,TRBJ1-3
ASSFRERLGHAAMGNYGYT,-,TRBV28,TRBJ1-2
ASSRGLYDYEQY,-,TRBV27,TRBJ2-7
ASGLVQGRTGELF,-,TRBV12-5,TRBJ2-2
ASSFRLEIDTQY,-,TRBV27,TRBJ2-3